These 30 T cell receptor beta chains share one sample of origin, sequenced in a study of T cells in localized non-small cell lung cancer. Assay: immunoSEQ multiplex PCR; the TCRdb copy retains only in-frame clones and omits some. The repertoire includes 5,500 to 6,500 clones, around 83% of them detected once, and roughly three fifths sits in the top ten. Source: peripheral blood mononuclear cells, taken before any cancer treatment. The receptors derive from a female donor aged 60 or older with stage II lung adenocarcinoma.

This chain joins TRBV2 and TRBJ2-3; tentative D call: TRBD2 (6 bases). Germline lookup yields CDR1 SNHLY and CDR2 FYNNEI. The germline V and J ends were trimmed by 8 bases and 2 bases, with 11 bases remaining between them. The CDR3 runs to 13 residues. CDR3 DNA sequence: TGTGCCAGCGGGCGGGATTTCACAGATACGCAGTATTTT. This gives the protein CASGRDFTDTQYF.

The rearrangement uses TRBV4-2 and TRBJ1-1; the D gene is possibly TRBD1 (6 bases). V lost 4 bases to trimming and J lost 8 bases, with 26 bases between them. CDR3 length equals 17 residues. Looked up from germline, CDR1 is LGHNA and CDR2 is YNFKEQ. The CDR3 loop is CASSPGRVERGRGEAFF. CDR3 in DNA: TGTGCCAGCAGCCCAGGGAGGGTGGAGAGGGGGAGGGGAGAAGCTTTCTTT.

This chain links TRBV9 with TRBJ2-5; D is unclear. The CDR3 spans 16 residues. Looked up from germline, CDR1 is SGDLS and CDR2 is YYNGEE. The ends were cut back, 4 bases at V and 2 bases at J, with 18 bases in the middle. The CDR3 DNA follows: TGTGCCAGCAGCACATCAGTGGGGTCAAATCAAGAGACCCAGTACTTC. This encodes CASSTSVGSNQETQYF.

This clone was found a few times. The gene calls are TRBV4-1 and TRBJ2-2; D tentatively fits TRBD1 or TRBD2 (5 bases each). Trimming left V 4 bases short and J 4 bases short, with 13 bases between. From germline, CDR1 is MGHRA and CDR2 YSYEKL. This CDR3 is built from 15 residues. CDR3 DNA sequence: TGCGCCAGCAGCCCGGTTCAGGGAGCCACCGGGGAGCTGTTTTTT. It encodes CASSPVQGATGELFF.

J is TRBJ1-4 and V is TRBV5-1, with unresolved D. V lost 0 bases to trimming and J lost 5 bases, with 11 bases between them. Germline V gives CDR1 SGHRS, CDR2 YFSETQ. This CDR3 region has 15 residues. The CDR3 nucleotides read TGCGCCAGCAGCTTGGCTAGCAGGCTAAATGAAAAACTGTTTTTT. This gives the protein CASSLASRLNEKLFF. Together with reference TRBV5-1 and TRBJ1-4, the CDR3 gives the full variable domain: KAGVTQTPRYLIKTRGQQVTLSCSPISGHRSVSWYQQTPGQGLQFLFEYFSETQRNKGNFPGRFSGRQFSNSRSEMNVSTLELGDSALYLCASSLASRLNEKLFFGSGTQLSVL.

V is TRBV6-1 and J is TRBJ1-3; 7 bases map to TRBD1. This CDR3 comprises 14 residues. Germline V gives CDR1 MNHNS, CDR2 SASEGT. V gave up 4 bases and J gave up 7 bases; unmatched junction bases: 7. The CDR3 DNA sequence: TGTGCCAGCAGTGCACGGGACAGCGTTAACACCATATATTTT. It specifies CASSARDSVNTIYF.

CDR3 loop: CASSVKDRDGYTF. The CDR3 nucleotides are TGTGCCAGCAGCGTAAAGGACAGAGATGGCTACACCTTC. The V call is TRBV9, the J call TRBJ1-2; possible D gene TRBD1, 6 bases. Germline loops: CDR1 SGDLS, CDR2 YYNGEE. The CDR3 length is 13 residues. V lost 1 base and J 6 bases, leaving 10 bases between the germline ends.

The V call is TRBV7-9, the J call TRBJ2-7; D may be TRBD2 (5 bases). This CDR3 spans 15 amino acids. Germline CDR1 and CDR2: SEHNR and FQNEAQ (reference sequence). The V gene lost 4 bases and the J gene lost 4 bases, with 17 bases spanning the gap. The CDR3 protein is CASSSPGVRRYEQYF. CDR3 nucleotides: TGTGCCAGCAGCTCTCCCGGGGTCAGACGTTACGAGCAGTACTTC.

V usage is TRBV9 and J usage is TRBJ2-1; 15 nucleotides line up with TRBD2. V lost 4 bases to trimming and J lost 7 bases; unmatched junction nucleotides: 3. This CDR3 comprises 15 residues. Germline CDR1 reads SGDLS; CDR2 reads YYNGEE. CDR3 coding DNA: TGTGCCAGCAGCCCTGGGACTAGCGGGGGGAATGAGCAGTTCTTC. Encoded protein: CASSPGTSGGNEQFF.

This clone was found a few times. The chain couples TRBV7-7 to TRBJ1-2, with D maybe TRBD1 (6 bases). CDR3 length: 11 amino acids. Looked up from germline, CDR1 is SSHAT and CDR2 is FNYEAQ (reference sequence). V lost 6 bases, J lost 6 bases, and 8 bases lay in between. The CDR3 sequence: CASSGQNGYTF. In DNA form, the CDR3 reads TGTGCCAGCAGTGGACAGAATGGCTACACCTTC.

By share, this clone counts as medium-sized. The chain links TRBV28 to TRBJ1-6, with a possible D match to TRBD1 (5 bases). V was trimmed by 1 base and J by 2 bases, leaving 9 bases between them. The germline CDR1 and CDR2 sequences are MDHEN and SYDVKM. The CDR3 loop spans 16 amino acids. As DNA, the CDR3 is TGTGCCAGCAGTTTATCGGGGGGAACCTATAATTCACCCCTCCACTTT. The encoded protein is CASSLSGGTYNSPLHF.

The rearrangement links TRBV2 to TRBJ2-6, with 10 positions matching TRBD1. The CDR3 contains 17 residues. CDR1 SNHLY and CDR2 FYNNEI come from the germline V gene. Trimming removed 4 bases from V and 1 base from J; junction bases left unmatched: 4. As DNA, the CDR3 is TGTGCCAGCAGTGCCCGACAGGGGGCATCTGGGGCCAACGTCCTGACTTTC. Its translation is CASSARQGASGANVLTF.

The CDR3 sequence: CATSRGGTDYEQYF. DNA of the CDR3: TGTGCCACCAGCAGAGGGGGAACCGACTACGAGCAGTACTTC. The chain combines TRBV15 with TRBJ2-7, with D uncertain. Trimming took 1 base from V and 3 from J, leaving 10 bases between them. This CDR3 contains 14 residues. Germline V lookup: CDR1 LNHNV, CDR2 YYDKDF (reference sequence).

The chain links TRBV6-5 to TRBJ2-7; D is possibly TRBD1 (6 bases). Deletions cut 7 bases from V and 0 bases from J, with 13 bases between. Germline CDR1 reads MNHEY; CDR2 reads SVGAGI. This CDR3 is 14 amino acids long. CDR3 protein: CASKPTGVSYEQYV. Here the CDR3 DNA reads TGTGCCAGCAAACCGACAGGAGTCTCCTACGAGCAGTACGTC.

This clone showed up just once. The chain links TRBV2 to TRBJ1-5; no reliable D call. V was shortened by 7 bases and J by 5 bases, with 15 bases between the two germline ends. CDR1 is SNHLY and CDR2 is FYNNEI in the germline V gene. The CDR3 totals 14 residues. The CDR3 region is CASTQEGTHQPQHF. In DNA, the CDR3 is TGTGCCAGCACCCAAGAGGGTACCCATCAGCCCCAGCATTTT.

The V gene is TRBV6-1, the J gene TRBJ2-7, with TRBD1 as a possible D gene (5 bases). The CDR3 consists of 14 residues. Germline values: CDR1 MNHNS, CDR2 SASEGT. Trimming pared 10 bases from V and 3 bases from J, leaving 19 bases between. The CDR3 sequence: CAIQGITRVYEQYF. The CDR3 DNA reads as TGTGCCATCCAGGGCATAACAAGAGTCTACGAGCAGTACTTC.

DNA for the CDR3: TGTGCCAGCAGTTTCCCCACGGGGGGCGCGAACTATGGCTACACCTTC. Translation: CASSFPTGGANYGYTF. The V gene is TRBV28, the J gene TRBJ1-2; possible D gene TRBD1, 6 bases. The germline CDR1 and CDR2 sequences are MDHEN and SYDVKM. The CDR3 is 16 amino acids. Trimming stripped 3 bases from V and 2 bases from J, with 16 bases between.

This clone has only a few counts. This rearrangement joins TRBV2 to TRBJ2-7; the D gene is possibly TRBD2 (5 bases). Between the trimmed V and J ends, which lost 4 bases and 5 bases, there was a span of 12 bases. Germline lookup yields CDR1 SNHLY and CDR2 FYNNEI. This CDR3 has 13 amino acids. In DNA form, the CDR3 reads TGTGCCAGCAGTGCTGAGGGATTCGACGAGCAGTACTTC. Encoded protein: CASSAEGFDEQYF.

The genes are TRBV2 and TRBJ2-3; D may be TRBD2 (6 bases). The CDR3 totals 13 residues. In germline, CDR1 is SNHLY, CDR2 FYNNEI. V lost 8 bases to trimming and J lost 3 bases, with 12 bases between them. The CDR3 spells CASLPGETDTQYF. The CDR3 nucleotides are TGTGCCAGCCTCCCGGGGGAGACAGATACGCAGTATTTT.

This sequence joins TRBV7-9 and TRBJ2-1; D uncertain. Per the germline V gene, CDR1 is SEHNR and CDR2 is FQNEAQ (reference sequence). Trimming removed 5 bases at V and 3 bases at J, with 17 bases between. CDR3 length equals 16 residues. CDR3 nucleotide sequence: TGTGCCAGCAGCGATGACCAATTAGCAAACTACAATGAGCAGTTCTTC. It encodes CASSDDQLANYNEQFF.

The CDR3 DNA reads TGTGCCAGCAGCCAGTCCGGGACTAGCGGGAGCGATACGCAGTATTTT. Its translation is CASSQSGTSGSDTQYF. V is TRBV4-2 and J is TRBJ2-3; 14 bases agree with TRBD2. The CDR3 has 16 amino acids. CDR1 and CDR2 from the germline V gene are LGHNA and YNFKEQ. The ends lost 3 bases at V and 6 bases at J; junction bases unmatched: 5.

V usage is TRBV5-1 and J usage is TRBJ2-7, with D perhaps TRBD2 (5 bases). This CDR3 comprises 16 residues. Looked up from germline, CDR1 is SGHRS and CDR2 is YFSETQ. Trimming shortened V by 3 bases and J by 0 bases, and 16 bases separated the two germline ends. CDR3 amino acids: CASSSASSSSSYEQYF. CDR3 nucleotide sequence: TGCGCCAGCAGCTCGGCATCTTCTAGCAGCTCCTACGAGCAGTACTTC.

The V call is TRBV10-2, the J call TRBJ1-1; D gene unclear. The germline gives CDR1 WSHSY, CDR2 SAAADI. V was shortened by 5 bases and J by 0 bases, with 10 bases between the two germline ends. This CDR3 region has 14 residues. CDR3 bases: TGCGCCAGCAGTCCCTCCCCAGTGAACACTGAAGCTTTCTTT. Its translation is CASSPSPVNTEAFF.

This chain links TRBV5-1 with TRBJ2-7, with 12 bases aligning to TRBD2. CDR3 length equals 16 residues. Germline CDR1 reads SGHRS; CDR2 reads YFSETQ. The V segment lost 3 bases and the J segment 4 bases; nucleotides outside the gene matches: 8. This CDR3 reads CASSSSSGRAKYEQYF. The CDR3 nucleotides read TGCGCCAGCAGCTCATCTAGCGGGAGGGCCAAATACGAGCAGTACTTC.

A few counts support this clone. This chain connects TRBV5-1 to TRBJ2-1; D may be TRBD1 or TRBD2 (5 bases each). V dropped 0 bases and J dropped 7 bases, with 5 bases sitting between them. From germline, CDR1 is SGHRS and CDR2 YFSETQ. The CDR3 extends over 12 amino acids. The CDR3 DNA reads as TGCGCCAGCAGCTTGGGGGGGAATGAGCAGTTCTTC. It yields the protein CASSLGGNEQFF.

CDR3 sequence (DNA): TGTGCCAGCAGCTACCTCGGGACAAACACCTACGAGCAGTACTTC. This translates into CASSYLGTNTYEQYF. V gene TRBV5-4 combines with J gene TRBJ2-7; D might be TRBD1 (6 bases). The V gene's germline CDR1 is SGHNT and CDR2 YYREEE (reference sequence). V lost 3 bases to trimming and J lost 2 bases, with 15 bases between them. CDR3 length equals 15 residues. Variable domain in full (rest from reference TRBV5-4 and TRBJ2-7): ETGVTQSPTHLIKTRGQQVTLRCSSQSGHNTVSWYQQALGQGPQFIFQYYREEENGRGNFPPRFSGLQFPNYSSELNVNALELDDSALYLCASSYLGTNTYEQYFGPGTRLTVT.

The chain joins TRBV2 to TRBJ2-7, with D perhaps matching TRBD1 (6 bases). The CDR3 extends over 13 amino acids. The germline V gene encodes CDR1 SNHLY and CDR2 FYNNEI. V was pared by 2 bases and J by 7 bases, with 12 bases between. CDR3 in amino acids: CASSEQGSGEQYV. The CDR3 nucleotides read TGTGCCAGCAGTGAACAGGGGAGTGGAGAGCAGTACGTC.

This chain uses TRBV18 with TRBJ1-5, with TRBD1 matching 11 bases. This CDR3 has 15 residues. V shed 2 bases and J 4 bases; nucleotides not matched to a gene: 1. The germline V gene encodes CDR1 KGHSH and CDR2 LQKENI. The CDR3 reads CASSPGTGGNQPQHF. CDR3 sequence (DNA): TGTGCCAGCTCACCAGGGACAGGGGGTAATCAGCCCCAGCATTTT.

This chain links TRBV2 with TRBJ2-1; TRBD2 matches 7 bases. Germline loops: CDR1 SNHLY, CDR2 FYNNEI. Germline trimming cut 4 bases from V and 6 bases from J; bases unmatched to any gene: 15. The CDR3 consists of 17 residues. DNA of the CDR3: TGTGCCAGCAGTGGGTGGGGAGGTAGCGGGCTGCTCAATGAGCAGTTCTTC. It encodes CASSGWGGSGLLNEQFF.

V and J are TRBV28 and TRBJ1-1; D is perhaps TRBD1 (5 bases). There are 16 residues in the CDR3. In germline, CDR1 is MDHEN, CDR2 SYDVKM. Deletions cut 2 bases from V and 5 bases from J, with 18 bases between. In DNA, the CDR3 is TGTGCCAGCAGTTTACCTCAACAGGTTGGAGCAACTGAAGCTTTCTTT. This codes for CASSLPQQVGATEAFF. The full variable domain, in which reference TRBV28 and TRBJ1-1 provide the parts outside the CDR3, is DVKVTQSSRYLVKRTGEKVFLECVQDMDHENMFWYRQDPGLGLRLIYFSYDVKMKEKGDIPEGYSVSREKKERFSLILESASTNQTSMYLCASSLPQQVGATEAFFGQGTRLTVV.